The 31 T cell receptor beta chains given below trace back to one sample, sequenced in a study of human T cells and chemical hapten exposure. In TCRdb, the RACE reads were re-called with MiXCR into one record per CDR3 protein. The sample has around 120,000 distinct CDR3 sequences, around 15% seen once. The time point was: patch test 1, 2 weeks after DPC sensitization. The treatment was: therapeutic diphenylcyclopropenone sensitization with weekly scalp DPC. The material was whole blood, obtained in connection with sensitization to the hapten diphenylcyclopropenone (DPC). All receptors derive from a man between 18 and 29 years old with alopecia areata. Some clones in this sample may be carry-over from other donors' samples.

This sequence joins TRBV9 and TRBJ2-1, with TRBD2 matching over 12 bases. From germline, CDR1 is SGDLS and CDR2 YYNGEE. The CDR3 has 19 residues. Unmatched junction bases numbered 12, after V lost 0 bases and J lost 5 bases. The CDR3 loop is CASSVGEGLAGSINNEQFF. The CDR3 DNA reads TGTGCCAGCAGCGTAGGGGAAGGACTAGCGGGATCTATAAACAATGAGCAGTTCTTC.

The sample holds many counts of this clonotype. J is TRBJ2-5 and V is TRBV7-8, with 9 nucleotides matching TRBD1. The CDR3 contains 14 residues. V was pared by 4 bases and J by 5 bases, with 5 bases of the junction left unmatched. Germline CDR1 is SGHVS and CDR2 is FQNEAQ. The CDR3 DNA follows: TGTGCCAGCAGCTGGGCGACAGGGGGGGAGACCCAGTACTTC. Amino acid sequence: CASSWATGGETQYF. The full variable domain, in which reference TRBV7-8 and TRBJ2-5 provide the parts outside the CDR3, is GAGVSQSPRYKVAKRGQDVALRCDPISGHVSLFWYQQALGQGPEFLTYFQNEAQLDKSGLPSDRFFAERPEGSVSTLKIQRTQQEDSAVYLCASSWATGGETQYFGPGTRLLVL.

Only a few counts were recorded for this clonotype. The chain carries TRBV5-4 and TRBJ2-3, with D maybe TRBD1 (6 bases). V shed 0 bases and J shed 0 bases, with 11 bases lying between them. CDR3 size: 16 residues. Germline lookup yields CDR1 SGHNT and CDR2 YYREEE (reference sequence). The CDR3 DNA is TGTGCCAGCAGCTTGGATCCCGGACAGAGCACAGATACGCAGTATTTT. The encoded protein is CASSLDPGQSTDTQYF.

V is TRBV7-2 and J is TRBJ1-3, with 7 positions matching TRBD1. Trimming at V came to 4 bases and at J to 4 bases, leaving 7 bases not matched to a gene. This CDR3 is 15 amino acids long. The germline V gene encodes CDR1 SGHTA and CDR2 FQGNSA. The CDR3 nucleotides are TGTGCCAGCAGCTCGGGACAGTGGACCGGAAACACCATATATTTT. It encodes CASSSGQWTGNTIYF.

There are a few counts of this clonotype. CDR3 protein: CASSLGSRERGNAYEQYV. The CDR3 bases are TGTGCCAGCAGCTTAGGCTCGCGTGAGAGGGGAAATGCCTACGAGCAGTACGTC. This chain joins TRBV13 and TRBJ2-7, with D perhaps assigned TRBD1 or TRBD2 (5 bases each). CDR1 and CDR2 from the germline V gene are PRHDT and FYEKMQ (reference sequence). The CDR3 runs 18 residues. V was trimmed by 0 bases and J by 2 bases, leaving 20 bases between them.

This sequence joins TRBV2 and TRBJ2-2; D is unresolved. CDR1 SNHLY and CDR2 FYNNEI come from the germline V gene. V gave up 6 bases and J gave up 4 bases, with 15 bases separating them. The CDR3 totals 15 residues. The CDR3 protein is CASSPRSAVTGELFF. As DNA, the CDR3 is TGTGCCAGCAGCCCACGGAGCGCGGTCACCGGGGAGCTGTTTTTT.

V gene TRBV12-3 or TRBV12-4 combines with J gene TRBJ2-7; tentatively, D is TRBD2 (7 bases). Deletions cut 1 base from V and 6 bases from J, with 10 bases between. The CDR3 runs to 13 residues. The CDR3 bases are TGTGCCAGCAGTTTAGGCGGGGGCCGCGAGCAGTACGTC. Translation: CASSLGGGREQYV.

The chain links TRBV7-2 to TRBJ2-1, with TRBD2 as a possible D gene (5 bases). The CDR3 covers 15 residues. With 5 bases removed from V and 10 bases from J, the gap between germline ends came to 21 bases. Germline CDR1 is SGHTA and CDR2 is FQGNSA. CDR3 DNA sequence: TGTGCCAGCAGCCTCTACCCAGGAGGAGGAGTAGAGCAGTTCTTC. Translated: CASSLYPGGGVEQFF.

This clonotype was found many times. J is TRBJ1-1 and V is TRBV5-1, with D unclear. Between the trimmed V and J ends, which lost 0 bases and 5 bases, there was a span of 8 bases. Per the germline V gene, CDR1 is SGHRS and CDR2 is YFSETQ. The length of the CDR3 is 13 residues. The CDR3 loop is CASSLEGSTEAFF. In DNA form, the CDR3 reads TGCGCCAGCAGCTTGGAAGGATCTACTGAAGCTTTCTTT. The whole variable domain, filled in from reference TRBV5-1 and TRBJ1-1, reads KAGVTQTPRYLIKTRGQQVTLSCSPISGHRSVSWYQQTPGQGLQFLFEYFSETQRNKGNFPGRFSGRQFSNSRSEMNVSTLELGDSALYLCASSLEGSTEAFFGQGTRLTVV.

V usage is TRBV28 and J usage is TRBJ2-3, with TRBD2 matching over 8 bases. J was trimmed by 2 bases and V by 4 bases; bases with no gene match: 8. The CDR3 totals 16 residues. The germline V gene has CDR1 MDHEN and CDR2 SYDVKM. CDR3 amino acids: CASSSRVAGNTDTQYF. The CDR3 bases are TGTGCCAGCAGTTCAAGGGTAGCGGGGAACACAGATACGCAGTATTTT. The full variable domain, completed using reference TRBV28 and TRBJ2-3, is DVKVTQSSRYLVKRTGEKVFLECVQDMDHENMFWYRQDPGLGLRLIYFSYDVKMKEKGDIPEGYSVSREKKERFSLILESASTNQTSMYLCASSSRVAGNTDTQYFGPGTRLTVL.

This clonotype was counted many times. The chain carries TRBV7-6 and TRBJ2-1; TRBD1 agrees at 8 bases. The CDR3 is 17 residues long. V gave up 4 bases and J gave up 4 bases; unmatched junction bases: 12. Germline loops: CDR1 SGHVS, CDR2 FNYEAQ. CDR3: CASSSGGGTGVYNEQFF. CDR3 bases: TGTGCCAGCAGCTCCGGGGGCGGGACAGGAGTTTACAATGAGCAGTTCTTC.

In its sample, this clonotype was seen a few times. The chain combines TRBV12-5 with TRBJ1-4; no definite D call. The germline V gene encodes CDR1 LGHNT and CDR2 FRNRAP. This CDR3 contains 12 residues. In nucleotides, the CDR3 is TGTGTTAGACGGCTCCTTAATGAAAAACTGTTTTTT. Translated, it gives CVRRLLNEKLFF.

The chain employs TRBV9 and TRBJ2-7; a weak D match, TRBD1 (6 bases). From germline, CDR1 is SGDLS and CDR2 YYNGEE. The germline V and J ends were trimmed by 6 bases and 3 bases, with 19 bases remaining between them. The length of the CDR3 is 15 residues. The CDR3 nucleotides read TGTGCCAGCACCCCAAGTGTACAGGGCCACTACGAGCAGTACTTC. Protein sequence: CASTPSVQGHYEQYF.

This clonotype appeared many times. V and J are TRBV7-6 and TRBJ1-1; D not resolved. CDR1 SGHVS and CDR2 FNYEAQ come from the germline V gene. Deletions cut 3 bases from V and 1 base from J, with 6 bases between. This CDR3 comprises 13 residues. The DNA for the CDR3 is TGTGCCAGCAGCTTTCGCTGGAACACTGAAGCTTTCTTT. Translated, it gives CASSFRWNTEAFF.

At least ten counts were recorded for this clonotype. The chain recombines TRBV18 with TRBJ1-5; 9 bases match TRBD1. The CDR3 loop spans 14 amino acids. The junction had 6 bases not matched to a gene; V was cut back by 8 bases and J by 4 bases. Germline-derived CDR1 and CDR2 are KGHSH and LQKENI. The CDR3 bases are TGTGCCAGCAGCCCGGACAGGGGAAATCAGCCCCAGCATTTT. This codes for CASSPDRGNQPQHF.

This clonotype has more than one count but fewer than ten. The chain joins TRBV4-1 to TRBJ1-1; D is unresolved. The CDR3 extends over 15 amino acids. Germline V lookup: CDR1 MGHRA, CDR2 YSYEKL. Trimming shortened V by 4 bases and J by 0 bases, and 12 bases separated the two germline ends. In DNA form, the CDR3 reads TGCGCCAGCAGCCCTATCCCGGGCATGAACACTGAAGCTTTCTTT. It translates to CASSPIPGMNTEAFF.

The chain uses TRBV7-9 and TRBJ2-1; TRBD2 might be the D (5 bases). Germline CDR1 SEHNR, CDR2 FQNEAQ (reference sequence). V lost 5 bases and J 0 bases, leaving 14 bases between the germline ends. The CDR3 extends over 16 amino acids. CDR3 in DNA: TGTGCCAGCAGCAACGGACGGAGGAGCTCCTACAATGAGCAGTTCTTC. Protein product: CASSNGRRSSYNEQFF.

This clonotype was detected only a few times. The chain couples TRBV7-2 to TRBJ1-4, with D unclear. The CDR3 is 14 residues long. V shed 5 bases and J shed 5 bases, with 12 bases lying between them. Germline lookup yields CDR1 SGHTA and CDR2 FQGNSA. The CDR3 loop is CASSPLAANEKLFF. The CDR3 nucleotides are TGTGCCAGCAGCCCCCTGGCGGCGAATGAAAAACTGTTTTTT.

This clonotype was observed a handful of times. The CDR3 protein is CASKASTGELFF. CDR3 in DNA: TGTGCCAGTAAAGCCTCCACCGGGGAGCTGTTTTTT. The chain couples TRBV6-2 or TRBV6-3 to TRBJ2-2; D is unresolved. Trimming took 9 bases from V and 4 from J, leaving 9 bases between them. Germline-derived CDR1 and CDR2 are MNHEY and SVGEGT. CDR3 size: 12 residues.

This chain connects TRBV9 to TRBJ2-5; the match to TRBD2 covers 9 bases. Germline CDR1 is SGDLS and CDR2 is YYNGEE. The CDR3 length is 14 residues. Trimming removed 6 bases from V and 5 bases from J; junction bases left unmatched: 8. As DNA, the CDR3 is TGTGCCAGCAATCTAGCGGGGCTAGGGGAGACCCAGTACTTC. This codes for CASNLAGLGETQYF.

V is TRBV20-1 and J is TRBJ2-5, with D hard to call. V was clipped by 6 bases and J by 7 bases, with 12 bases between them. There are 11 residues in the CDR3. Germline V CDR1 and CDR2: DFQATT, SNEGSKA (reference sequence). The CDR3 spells CSATDVGTQYF. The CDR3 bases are TGCAGTGCAACGGACGTTGGGACCCAGTACTTC.

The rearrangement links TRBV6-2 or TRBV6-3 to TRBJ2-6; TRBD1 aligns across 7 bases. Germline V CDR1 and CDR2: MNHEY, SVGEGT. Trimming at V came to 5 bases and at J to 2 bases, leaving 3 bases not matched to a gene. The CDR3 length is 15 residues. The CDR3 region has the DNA TGTGCCAGCAGTCAAACAGGGGCTGGGGCCAACGTCCTGACTTTC. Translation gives CASSQTGAGANVLTF.

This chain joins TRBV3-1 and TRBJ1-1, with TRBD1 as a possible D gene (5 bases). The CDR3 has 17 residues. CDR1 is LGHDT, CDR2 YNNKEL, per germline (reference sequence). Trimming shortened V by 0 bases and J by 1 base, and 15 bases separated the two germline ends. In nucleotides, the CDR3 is TGTGCCAGCAGCCAAGAAGGTGGGGGTCCTGCGAACACTGAAGCTTTCTTT. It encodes CASSQEGGGPANTEAFF.

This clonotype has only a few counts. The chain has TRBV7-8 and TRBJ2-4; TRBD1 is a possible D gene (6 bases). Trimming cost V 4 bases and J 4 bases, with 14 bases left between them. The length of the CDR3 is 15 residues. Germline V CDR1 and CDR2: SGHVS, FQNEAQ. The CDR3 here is CASSSYRVGKNIQYF. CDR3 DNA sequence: TGTGCCAGCAGCTCGTACAGGGTTGGGAAAAACATTCAGTACTTC.

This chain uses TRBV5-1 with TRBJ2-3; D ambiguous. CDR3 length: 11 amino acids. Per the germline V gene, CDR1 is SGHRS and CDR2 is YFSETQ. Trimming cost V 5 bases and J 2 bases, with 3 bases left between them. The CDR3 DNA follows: TGCGCCAGCAGGGTCACAGATACGCAGTATTTT. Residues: CASRVTDTQYF.

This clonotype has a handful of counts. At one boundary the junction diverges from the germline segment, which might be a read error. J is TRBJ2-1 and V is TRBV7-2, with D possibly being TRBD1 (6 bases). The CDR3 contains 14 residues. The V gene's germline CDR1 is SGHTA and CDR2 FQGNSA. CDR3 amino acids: CASSLGRGSIVQRF. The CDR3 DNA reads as TGTGCCAGCAGCTTAGGCAGGGGTTCGATAGTCCAGCGGTTC.

For the CDR3, the DNA is TGCAGCGTTGGCGGGGTGGACAGGACCTTCACAGATACGCAGTATTTT. Its protein product is CSVGGVDRTFTDTQYF. V gene TRBV29-1 combines with J gene TRBJ2-3, with D possibly matching TRBD1 (7 bases). With 4 bases removed from V and 2 bases from J, the gap between germline ends came to 19 bases. The germline V gene encodes CDR1 SQVTM and CDR2 ANQGSEA. This CDR3 is 16 amino acids long.

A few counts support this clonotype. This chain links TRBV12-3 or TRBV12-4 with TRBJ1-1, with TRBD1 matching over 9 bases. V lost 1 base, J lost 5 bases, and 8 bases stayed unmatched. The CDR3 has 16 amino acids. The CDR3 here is CASSLGTWTGETEAFF. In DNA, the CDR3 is TGTGCCAGCAGTTTAGGGACCTGGACAGGGGAGACTGAAGCTTTCTTT.

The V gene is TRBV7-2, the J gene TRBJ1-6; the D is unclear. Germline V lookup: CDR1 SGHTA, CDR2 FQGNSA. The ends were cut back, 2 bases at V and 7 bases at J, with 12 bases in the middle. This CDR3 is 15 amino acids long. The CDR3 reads CASSLRLVGNSPLHF. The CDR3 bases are TGTGCCAGCAGCTTAAGACTCGTCGGGAATTCACCCCTCCACTTT.

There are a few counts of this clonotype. The CDR3, as DNA: TGTGCCATCAGTCCGTCGACAGGGGTAAGGACTGAAGCTTTCTTT. This codes for CAISPSTGVRTEAFF. The genes are TRBV10-3 and TRBJ1-1; TRBD1 agrees at 8 bases. Germline V gene lookup returns CDR1 ENHRY and CDR2 SYGVKD. Trimming at V came to 5 bases and at J to 5 bases, leaving 10 bases not matched to a gene. This CDR3 comprises 15 residues.

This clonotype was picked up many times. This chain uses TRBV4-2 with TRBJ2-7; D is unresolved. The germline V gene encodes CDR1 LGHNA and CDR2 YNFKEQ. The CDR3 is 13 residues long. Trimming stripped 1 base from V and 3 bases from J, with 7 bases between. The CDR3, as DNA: TGTGCCAGCAGCCAAGGTGGAATCTACGAGCAGTACTTC. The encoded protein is CASSQGGIYEQYF.